This TCR beta chain was sequenced during a study of shared clonotypes between healthy human individuals. CDR3 length equals 18 residues. Germline loops: CDR1 LGHNT, CDR2 FRNRAP. V shed 6 bases and J 0 bases; nucleotides not matched to a gene: 9. Data came from immunoSEQ multiplex PCR; TCRdb stores just in-frame clones and leaves some out. Of 1.5 million to 1.9 million clones in the sample, around 98% are singletons; the top ten hold around 0.45%. This receptor was taken from a man aged 25-45 years in good health. The specimen was naive CD4+ T cells sorted from blood. Subset given: CD45RA+ positively selected. The rearrangement uses TRBV12-5 and TRBJ2-1; TRBD2 matches 12 bases. This CDR3 reads CASGPGLAGMSSYNEQFF. DNA of the CDR3: TGTGCTAGTGGCCCAGGACTAGCGGGGATGAGCTCCTACAATGAGCAGTTCTTC.